This T cell receptor beta chain derives from a study of glioma-infiltrating T cells after dendritic cell vaccination. The wider study: Between the early 2000s and the early 2010s, patients got autologous tumor lysate-pulsed dendritic cell vaccines. Patients received three intradermal dendritic cell vaccine injections at biweekly intervals.

The J segment lost 2 bases and the V segment lost 8 bases, leaving 10 bases of the junction unmatched. CDR1 and CDR2 (germline): WSHSY, SAAADI. The CDR3 runs to 16 residues. TCRdb keeps only in-frame clones here, not all; method: immunoSEQ multiplex PCR. The sample lists approximately 100,000 clones, about four fifths occurring once. Points on this clone: The antigen is unknown.

Study conclusions and caveats: Only a small number of patients had complete blood and tumor samples. Patients with more pretreatment TILs had longer time to progression and survival.

The sample here was blood, taken before dendritic cell vaccination. The J gene is TRBJ1-5, the V gene TRBV10-2; 9 bases fit TRBD1. The TCR comes from a human donor with glioblastoma. For the CDR3, the DNA is TGCGCCAGCGGGACAGGGAGGCCCTCGCGCAATCAGCCCCAGCATTTT. This translates into CASGTGRPSRNQPQHF.